This TCR beta chain was profiled in a study of T cell clonotyping in hematopoietic cell transplantation. General study findings and limits: Pathologically expanded recipient clonotypes increased progressively from day 30 to day 180 as diversity fell.

Regarding this clone: Its specificity is not known.

The time point is: recipient sample about 28 days before transplant, after cytoreduction. TCRdb's copy holds only in-frame clones and misses some; the assay was immunoSEQ multiplex PCR. The sample lists more than 40,000 clones, 85% occurring once. V was shortened by 1 base and J by 5 bases, with 17 bases between the two germline ends. The CDR3 runs to 16 residues. Germline-derived CDR1 and CDR2 are LGHNA and YNFKEQ. This chain links TRBV4-2 with TRBJ1-2; D might be TRBD1 (5 bases). The sequenced sample was peripheral blood mononuclear cells, obtained before stem cell transplant. This TCR was sampled from a man in his 60s with acute myeloid leukemia. Some clones in this sample may be carry-over from other donors' samples. This CDR3 reads CASSQAPGEGRYGYTF. The CDR3 DNA is TGTGCCAGCAGCCAAGCCCCTGGGGAGGGGAGGTATGGCTACACCTTC.